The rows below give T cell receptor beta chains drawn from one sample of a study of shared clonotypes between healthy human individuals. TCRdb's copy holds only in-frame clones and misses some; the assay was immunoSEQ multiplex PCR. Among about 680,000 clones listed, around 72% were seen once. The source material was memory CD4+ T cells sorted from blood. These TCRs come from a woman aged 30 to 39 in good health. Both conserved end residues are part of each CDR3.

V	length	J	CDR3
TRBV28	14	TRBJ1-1	CASSSTPDRVRAFF
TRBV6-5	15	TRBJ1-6	CASSYRGQGGSPLHF
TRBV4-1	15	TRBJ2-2	CASSQYAGGPGELFF
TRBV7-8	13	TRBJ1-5	CASSLTDNQPQHF
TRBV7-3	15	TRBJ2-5	CASSLTTQGGETQYF
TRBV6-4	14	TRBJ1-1	CASSDSSLNTEAFF
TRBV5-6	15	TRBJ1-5	CASSRGQGVTQPQHF
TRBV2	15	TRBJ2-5	CASSDGQPSQETQYF
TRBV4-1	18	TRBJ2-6	CASSGGRARNSGANVLTF
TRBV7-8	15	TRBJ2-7	CASSPRHRGRGEQYF
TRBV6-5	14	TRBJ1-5	CASSSGGGNQPQHF
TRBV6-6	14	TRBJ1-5	CASSDLAFNQPQHF
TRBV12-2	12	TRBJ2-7	CASRLVTYEQYF
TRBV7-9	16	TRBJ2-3	CASSWTGTDLSDTQYF
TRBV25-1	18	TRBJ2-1	CASSGSLAGLAAYNEQFF
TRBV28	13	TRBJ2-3	CASAERTGGTQYF
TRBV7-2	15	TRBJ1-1	CASSFGQGGYTEAFF
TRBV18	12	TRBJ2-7	CASSSSPLEQYF
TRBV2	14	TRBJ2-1	CASKVQGSYNEQFF
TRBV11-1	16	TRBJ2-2	CASSIGQGALTGELFF
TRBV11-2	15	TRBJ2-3	CASSLVPGFTDTQYF
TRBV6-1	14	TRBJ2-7	CASSEAGGQYEQYF
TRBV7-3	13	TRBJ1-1	CASSPQRDTEAFF
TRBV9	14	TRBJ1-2	CASSGVGGDYGYTF
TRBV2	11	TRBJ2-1	CASRIVNEQFF
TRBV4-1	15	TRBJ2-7	CASSPSTGDGYEQYF
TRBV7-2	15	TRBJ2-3	CASSLATTSPDTQYF
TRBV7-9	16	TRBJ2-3	CASSLGTRQNRDTQYF
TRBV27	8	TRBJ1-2	CPHHGYTF
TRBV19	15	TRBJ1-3	CASSSHGGSGNTIYF